This TCR beta chain originates from a study of beta chain features in type 1 diabetes. Study overall: On cell yields, gender and age, patients and healthy donors were similar. Taken together, all samples contributed approximately 110,000,000 examined sorted cells. Study results and limitations: PCR might preferentially amplify shorter templates, equally in patients and controls. Significant though moderate, a shortening of TCRB CDR3s appeared in all four CD4+ subsets of Type 1 diabetes patients.

Each of the sorted populations had a purity greater than 98%. The CDR3 has 15 residues. The V segment lost 6 bases and the J segment 5 bases; nucleotides outside the gene matches: 6. The germline CDR1 and CDR2 sequences are SQVTM and ANQGSEA. Note on this clone: What it binds is not known.

Expressed TCRB transcripts were sequenced after all isolated RNA was converted to cDNA. Only in-frame clones appear in the TCRdb table, and some are missing; sequencing was by immunoSEQ multiplex PCR. The sample contains 300,000 or so clones, about 13% of which appear only once. Sequences were obtained from naive CD4+ T cells from blood. The rearrangement uses TRBV29-1 and TRBJ2-1; 14 nucleotides agree with TRBD2. This clonotype was obtained from a woman younger than 30 with type 1 diabetes. In DNA, the CDR3 is TGCAGCGTGAGACTAGCGGGAGGGGTGAACAATGAGCAGTTCTTC. This codes for CSVRLAGGVNNEQFF.